These T cell receptor beta chains were read from a single sample in a study of identical twins. From the 5' RACE reads, TCRdb called clonotypes with MiXCR, one entry per CDR3 protein. Altogether under 350,000 distinct CDR3 sequences are present, 9.5% being singletons, with the ten largest covering roughly 6.4%. Another study also made use of these data, one on yellow fever vaccine responses in identical twins.

The sequencing sample was made of CD8+ T cells sorted from blood. The origin of the receptors is a woman aged 18-29 years in good health. Both conserved end residues are part of each CDR3. The D gene is left open where the match is weak. Rows give clone size only sometimes, using once, few, many, or a class for an expanded clone.

abundance: many
d_gene: TRBD1
v_gene: TRBV29-1
j_gene: TRBJ2-1
CDR3nt: TGCAGCGTTCGGACAGGGGTCTCCTACAATGAGCAGTTCTTC
CDR3aa: CSVRTGVSYNEQFF

abundance: few
d_gene: .
v_gene: TRBV20-1
j_gene: TRBJ2-3
CDR3nt: TGCAGTGTATTACCATGGAGTAGCGCCACAGATACGCAGTATTTT
CDR3aa: CSVLPWSSATDTQYF

abundance: .
d_gene: .
v_gene: TRBV20-1
j_gene: TRBJ1-4
CDR3nt: TGCAGTGCTAGAGGCCAGGAGGAGCTTGAAAAACTGTTTTTT
CDR3aa: CSARGQEELEKLFF

abundance: .
d_gene: .
v_gene: TRBV4-2
j_gene: TRBJ2-2
CDR3nt: TGTGCCAGCAGCCAAGCTACGAACACCGGGGAGCTGCTTTTT
CDR3aa: CASSQATNTGELLF

abundance: many
d_gene: TRBD2
v_gene: TRBV20-1
j_gene: TRBJ2-1
CDR3nt: TGCAGTGCTAGGGTACTAGCGGGGAGATACAATGAGCAGTTCTTC
CDR3aa: CSARVLAGRYNEQFF

abundance: many
d_gene: .
v_gene: TRBV27
j_gene: TRBJ2-7
CDR3nt: TGTGCCAGCAGTCCTACTAGCCCTTCCTACGAGCAGTACTTC
CDR3aa: CASSPTSPSYEQYF

abundance: .
d_gene: .
v_gene: TRBV27
j_gene: TRBJ1-5
CDR3nt: TGTGCCAGCAGCGACGGTAATGCCGGTCAGCCCCAGCATTTT
CDR3aa: CASSDGNAGQPQHF

abundance: few
d_gene: TRBD1
v_gene: TRBV7-9
j_gene: TRBJ2-5
CDR3nt: TGTGCCAGCAGCTTATCCACAGGGGGTGCAGAGACCCAGTACTTC
CDR3aa: CASSLSTGGAETQYF

abundance: many
d_gene: TRBD1
v_gene: TRBV7-8
j_gene: TRBJ1-1
CDR3nt: TGTGCCAGCAGCTTTGGGGGAACAGGGGTTGCTTTCTTT
CDR3aa: CASSFGGTGVAFF

abundance: many
d_gene: .
v_gene: TRBV7-2
j_gene: TRBJ1-1
CDR3nt: TGTGCCAGCACGCGGACTGCGAACACTGAAGCTTTCTTT
CDR3aa: CASTRTANTEAFF

abundance: .
d_gene: TRBD2
v_gene: TRBV2
j_gene: TRBJ2-3
CDR3nt: TGTGCCAGCAGTGAGTCTGGACTAGCGGGAGGGTATAGCACAGATACGCAGTATTTT
CDR3aa: CASSESGLAGGYSTDTQYF

abundance: few
d_gene: TRBD2
v_gene: TRBV7-3
j_gene: TRBJ2-3
CDR3nt: TGTGCCAGCAGCTTAGTAGCGGGGGGGCCCTCGGGTACGCAGTATTTT
CDR3aa: CASSLVAGGPSGTQYF

abundance: .
d_gene: TRBD1
v_gene: TRBV20-1
j_gene: TRBJ2-7
CDR3nt: TGCAGTGCTAGAGACCCTAGACAGGGGATGTCCTACGAGCAGTACTTC
CDR3aa: CSARDPRQGMSYEQYF

abundance: few
d_gene: TRBD1
v_gene: TRBV29-1
j_gene: TRBJ2-1
CDR3nt: TGCAGCGTAATGTTCCCCGACAGGGGGTTTACCAATGAGCAGTTCTTC
CDR3aa: CSVMFPDRGFTNEQFF

abundance: many
d_gene: .
v_gene: TRBV7-8
j_gene: TRBJ2-2
CDR3nt: TGTGCCAGCAGCCCTATTTCGTCAGCCAACACCGGGGAGCTGTTTTTT
CDR3aa: CASSPISSANTGELFF

abundance: few
d_gene: .
v_gene: TRBV9
j_gene: TRBJ2-1
CDR3nt: TGTGCCAGCAGCGTAGGACGGGAGCAGTTCTTC
CDR3aa: CASSVGREQFF

abundance: few
d_gene: .
v_gene: TRBV6-4
j_gene: TRBJ2-1
CDR3nt: TGTGCCAGCAGTGACTCGGGTGAACACAATGAGCAGTTCTTC
CDR3aa: CASSDSGEHNEQFF

abundance: .
d_gene: .
v_gene: TRBV7-9
j_gene: TRBJ2-6
CDR3nt: TGTGCCAGCAGCTTAGACTCTGGGGGCAACGTCCTGACTTTC
CDR3aa: CASSLDSGGNVLTF

abundance: few
d_gene: TRBD1
v_gene: TRBV7-9
j_gene: TRBJ2-7
CDR3nt: TGTGCCAGCAGCCCAAGGGGGCAGACCTACGAGCAGTACTTC
CDR3aa: CASSPRGQTYEQYF

abundance: many
d_gene: TRBD1
v_gene: TRBV12-3/TRBV12-4
j_gene: TRBJ2-1
CDR3nt: TGTGCCAGCAGTTTTGGTCTGGGGCAGGGGGCGGCAGGTGAGCAGTTCTTC
CDR3aa: CASSFGLGQGAAGEQFF

abundance: .
d_gene: .
v_gene: TRBV7-3
j_gene: TRBJ2-7
CDR3nt: TGTGCCAGCAGCCCCAATTCCGGGGGAGGCTACGAGCAGTACTTC
CDR3aa: CASSPNSGGGYEQYF

abundance: .
d_gene: TRBD1
v_gene: TRBV30
j_gene: TRBJ2-2
CDR3nt: TGTGCCTGGAGTGAGGGACGTACAGGGGTACACGGGGAGCTGTTTTTT
CDR3aa: CAWSEGRTGVHGELFF

abundance: .
d_gene: TRBD2
v_gene: TRBV11-2
j_gene: TRBJ2-7
CDR3nt: TGTGCCAGCAGCCAGTCGGGACTAACATACGAGCAGTACTTC
CDR3aa: CASSQSGLTYEQYF

abundance: few
d_gene: .
v_gene: TRBV19
j_gene: TRBJ2-7
CDR3nt: TGTGCCAGTAGTATAGCGGAGCCCTACGAGCAGTACTTC
CDR3aa: CASSIAEPYEQYF

abundance: many
d_gene: TRBD1
v_gene: TRBV6-5
j_gene: TRBJ1-6
CDR3nt: TGTGCCAGCAGTACTGAACCGGGACAGGGAGGGTCACCCCTCCACTTT
CDR3aa: CASSTEPGQGGSPLHF

abundance: .
d_gene: .
v_gene: TRBV6-9
j_gene: TRBJ1-1
CDR3nt: TGTGCCAGCAGTTATTCCAATACAGCCGCTGAAGCTTTCTTT
CDR3aa: CASSYSNTAAEAFF

abundance: few
d_gene: .
v_gene: TRBV5-1
j_gene: TRBJ2-5
CDR3nt: TGCGCCAGCAGTTCAGGGGGGTGGATAGGAGAGACCCAGTACTTC
CDR3aa: CASSSGGWIGETQYF

abundance: .
d_gene: .
v_gene: TRBV28
j_gene: TRBJ2-7
CDR3nt: TGTGCCAGCCAGTTAGACGCCCCCGGGAGCTACGAGCAGTACTTC
CDR3aa: CASQLDAPGSYEQYF

abundance: few
d_gene: TRBD2
v_gene: TRBV7-2
j_gene: TRBJ2-1
CDR3nt: TGTGCCAGCAGCTTAGGACTAGCCGGGAACTACAATGAGCAGTTCTTC
CDR3aa: CASSLGLAGNYNEQFF

abundance: many
d_gene: .
v_gene: TRBV7-9
j_gene: TRBJ2-1
CDR3nt: TGTGCCAGCAGCGTCGACGGTAGCCAAAAGGGTGAGCAGTTCTTC
CDR3aa: CASSVDGSQKGEQFF

abundance: .
d_gene: TRBD1
v_gene: TRBV4-1
j_gene: TRBJ2-1
CDR3nt: TGCGCCAGCAGCCAAGTGGGGACAGGCTCCTACAATGAGCAGTTCTTC
CDR3aa: CASSQVGTGSYNEQFF

abundance: few
d_gene: TRBD2
v_gene: TRBV6-1
j_gene: TRBJ2-3
CDR3nt: TGTGCCAGCAGTGAAGGTGCGGGGGGGCCCACAGATACGCAGTATTTT
CDR3aa: CASSEGAGGPTDTQYF

abundance: many
d_gene: .
v_gene: TRBV20-1
j_gene: TRBJ2-7
CDR3nt: TGCAGTGCCGGGCCTGGAAACTACGAGCAGTACTTC
CDR3aa: CSAGPGNYEQYF

abundance: few
d_gene: TRBD1
v_gene: TRBV20-1
j_gene: TRBJ1-3
CDR3nt: TGCAGTGCTTTGACAGGGCTCGATGGAAACACCATATATTTT
CDR3aa: CSALTGLDGNTIYF

abundance: many
d_gene: .
v_gene: TRBV7-9
j_gene: TRBJ2-3
CDR3nt: TGTGCCAGCAGCCTCATGACCTCTAGCACAGATACGCAGTATTTT
CDR3aa: CASSLMTSSTDTQYF

abundance: many
d_gene: .
v_gene: TRBV6-1
j_gene: TRBJ2-7
CDR3nt: TGTGCCAGCAGTCCCCTGTGGGGGGCGTACGAGCAGTACTTC
CDR3aa: CASSPLWGAYEQYF

abundance: many
d_gene: TRBD2
v_gene: TRBV4-3
j_gene: TRBJ2-2
CDR3nt: TGCGCCAGCAGCCAAGACCCGGGAGGGCCGTCCGGGGAGCTGTTTTTT
CDR3aa: CASSQDPGGPSGELFF

abundance: few
d_gene: TRBD2
v_gene: TRBV7-9
j_gene: TRBJ2-7
CDR3nt: TGTGCCAGCAGCTTATCTGCGGGGGGGTTGTACGAGCAGTACTTC
CDR3aa: CASSLSAGGLYEQYF

abundance: many
d_gene: TRBD2
v_gene: TRBV4-3
j_gene: TRBJ2-3
CDR3nt: TGCGCCAGCAGCCAGGGACTAGCGGTAATCACAGATACGCAGTATTTT
CDR3aa: CASSQGLAVITDTQYF

abundance: few
d_gene: .
v_gene: TRBV4-3
j_gene: TRBJ2-1
CDR3nt: TGCGCCAGCAGCCAGAGTCGGAATAGGGATGAGCAGTTCTTC
CDR3aa: CASSQSRNRDEQFF

abundance: few
d_gene: .
v_gene: TRBV28
j_gene: TRBJ1-1
CDR3nt: TGTGCCAGCAGTTTTTTTGGACTTTCCTATGAAGCTTTCTTT
CDR3aa: CASSFFGLSYEAFF

abundance: .
d_gene: TRBD2
v_gene: TRBV2
j_gene: TRBJ2-1
CDR3nt: TGTGCCAGCATAGGAGTTGTAGTGAGCAGCCGGGGGGATGAGCAGTTCTTC
CDR3aa: CASIGVVVSSRGDEQFF

abundance: .
d_gene: TRBD2
v_gene: TRBV6-5
j_gene: TRBJ2-7
CDR3nt: TGTGCCAGCAGTTACTGGCTAGCGGGGGGACCTCCCTCCCACTACGAGCAGTACTTC
CDR3aa: CASSYWLAGGPPSHYEQYF

abundance: .
d_gene: .
v_gene: TRBV2
j_gene: TRBJ2-7
CDR3nt: TGTGCCAGCAGCCGAAGGGGAGGCTTATCAAACGAGCAGTACTTC
CDR3aa: CASSRRGGLSNEQYF

abundance: .
d_gene: .
v_gene: TRBV15
j_gene: TRBJ2-2
CDR3nt: TGTGCCACCATGGGGATGGGGGGGCAAGCCGGGGAGCTGTTTTTT
CDR3aa: CATMGMGGQAGELFF

abundance: .
d_gene: TRBD2
v_gene: TRBV3-1
j_gene: TRBJ2-2
CDR3nt: TGTGCCAGCAGCCAAGTGGGGACTAGCTCCGGGGAGCTGTTTTTT
CDR3aa: CASSQVGTSSGELFF

abundance: few
d_gene: .
v_gene: TRBV3-1
j_gene: TRBJ1-1
CDR3nt: TGTGCCAGCAGCCAAGCGGGGATCAACACTGAAGCTTTCTTT
CDR3aa: CASSQAGINTEAFF

abundance: .
d_gene: .
v_gene: TRBV7-6
j_gene: TRBJ2-2
CDR3nt: TGTGCCAGCAGCTTAAACGTAGGAGACACCGGGGAGCTGTTTTTT
CDR3aa: CASSLNVGDTGELFF

abundance: .
d_gene: .
v_gene: TRBV15
j_gene: TRBJ2-7
CDR3nt: TGTGCCACCAGCAGAGAACTTACCTACGAGCAGTACTTC
CDR3aa: CATSRELTYEQYF

abundance: .
d_gene: .
v_gene: TRBV4-3
j_gene: TRBJ2-7
CDR3nt: TGCGCCAGCAGCCAAGCCCCGGGGGCTAGCGGAAGCTACGAGCAGTACTTC
CDR3aa: CASSQAPGASGSYEQYF

abundance: .
d_gene: .
v_gene: TRBV2
j_gene: TRBJ2-2
CDR3nt: TGTGCCAGCCACCCGGCCGGGGTGGCGAACACCGGGGAGCTGTTTTTT
CDR3aa: CASHPAGVANTGELFF